Below are 23 T cell receptor beta chains sequenced from a single sample in a study of blood T cell repertoires in COVID-19. This table comes from immunoSEQ multiplex PCR, and its TCRdb copy is limited to in-frame clones, with some not included. The sample lists about 310,000 clones, roughly 87% occurring once. The material sequenced was peripheral blood. The source is a man in his late teens or twenties with active or convalescent COVID-19.

The chain has TRBV12-5 and TRBJ1-2; D perhaps matches TRBD1 (6 bases). The germline gives CDR1 LGHNT, CDR2 FRNRAP. Trimming shortened V by 0 bases and J by 5 bases, and 10 bases separated the two germline ends. The CDR3 contains 14 residues. The chain's CDR3 is CASGLVSGDYGYTF. Here the CDR3 DNA reads TGTGCTAGTGGTTTGGTTTCAGGGGATTATGGCTACACCTTC.

The chain joins TRBV7-2 to TRBJ2-7, with 10 bases fitting TRBD1. The CDR3 has 15 residues. V gave up 2 bases and J gave up 4 bases; unmatched junction bases: 5. The germline V gene encodes CDR1 SGHTA and CDR2 FQGNSA. CDR3 coding DNA: TGTGCCAGCAGCTTATTGCGGGACAGGGGTTACGAGCAGTACTTC. It translates to CASSLLRDRGYEQYF.

V usage is TRBV28 and J usage is TRBJ1-2; D not resolved. There are 14 residues in the CDR3. V shed 3 bases and J shed 2 bases, with 10 bases lying between them. CDR1 MDHEN and CDR2 SYDVKM come from the germline V gene. DNA of the CDR3: TGTGCCAGCAGTTTTGGGCAGATAAACTATGGCTACACCTTC. It encodes CASSFGQINYGYTF.

This sequence joins TRBV4-1 and TRBJ2-7; D not resolved. CDR3 length: 14 residues. V was trimmed by 2 bases and J by 1 base, leaving 9 bases between them. Germline V gives CDR1 MGHRA, CDR2 YSYEKL. In DNA form, the CDR3 reads TGCGCCAGCAGCCAATTGGGCACGTCCTACGAGCAGTACTTC. Translating it yields CASSQLGTSYEQYF.

The chain couples TRBV28 to TRBJ2-7, with 9 bases lining up with TRBD1. V lost 3 bases and J lost 6; bases outside the gene matches: 9. The CDR3 runs to 15 residues. CDR1 is MDHEN and CDR2 is SYDVKM in the germline V gene. The CDR3 nucleotides read TGTGCCAGCAGTTTCCCGGGGACAGGGTTTGGCGAGCAGTACTTC. Amino acid sequence: CASSFPGTGFGEQYF. The whole variable domain, filled in from reference TRBV28 and TRBJ2-7, reads DVKVTQSSRYLVKRTGEKVFLECVQDMDHENMFWYRQDPGLGLRLIYFSYDVKMKEKGDIPEGYSVSREKKERFSLILESASTNQTSMYLCASSFPGTGFGEQYFGPGTRLTVT.

The rearrangement links TRBV7-3 to TRBJ2-2, with D unresolved. CDR1 and CDR2 from the germline V gene are SGHTA and FQGTGA. Between the trimmed V and J ends, which lost 2 bases and 6 bases, there was a span of 7 bases. The CDR3 spans 13 residues. The CDR3 DNA reads TGTGCCAGCAGCTTAGGGCCGCCCGGGGAGCTGTTTTTT. Its translation: CASSLGPPGELFF.

V is TRBV7-2 and J is TRBJ1-2, with TRBD1 identical over 8 bases. With V trimmed by 6 bases and J by 2 bases, 5 bases remained unmatched. CDR3 length equals 14 residues. The germline gives CDR1 SGHTA, CDR2 FQGNSA. The chain's CDR3 is CASSPYRGNYGYTF. The DNA for the CDR3 is TGTGCCAGCAGTCCCTACAGGGGGAACTATGGCTACACCTTC.

This clone has a single count. The rearrangement joins TRBV28 to TRBJ2-1; D perhaps matches TRBD2 (5 bases). The germline V gene encodes CDR1 MDHEN and CDR2 SYDVKM. V was pared by 2 bases and J by 8 bases, with 19 bases between. The CDR3 sequence is 16 residues long. CDR3: CASSLRGRAKVDEQFF. The CDR3 DNA sequence: TGTGCCAGCAGTTTACGAGGGCGGGCCAAGGTCGATGAGCAGTTCTTC. Combining the CDR3 with reference TRBV28 and TRBJ2-1 gives the whole variable domain DVKVTQSSRYLVKRTGEKVFLECVQDMDHENMFWYRQDPGLGLRLIYFSYDVKMKEKGDIPEGYSVSREKKERFSLILESASTNQTSMYLCASSLRGRAKVDEQFFGPGTRLTVL.

The J gene is TRBJ1-3, the V gene TRBV13; tentatively, D is TRBD1 (6 bases). This CDR3 is built from 19 residues. The germline V and J ends were trimmed by 0 bases and 4 bases, with 22 bases remaining between them. Germline V lookup: CDR1 PRHDT, CDR2 FYEKMQ (reference sequence). The CDR3: CASSLGRGGVGLAGNTIYF. The CDR3 DNA reads TGTGCCAGCAGCTTAGGCCGAGGGGGTGTGGGGTTAGCCGGAAACACCATATATTTT.

This clone was detected only a few times. The J gene is TRBJ1-1, the V gene TRBV5-4; D not resolved. The CDR3 contains 14 residues. V shed 0 bases and J shed 1 base, with 7 bases lying between them. Germline-derived CDR1 and CDR2 are SGHNT and YYREEE (reference sequence). CDR3 in amino acids: CASSLEAGNTEAFF. Written as DNA, the CDR3 is TGTGCCAGCAGCTTGGAGGCAGGGAACACTGAAGCTTTCTTT. Full variable domain (remainder filled in from reference TRBV5-4 and TRBJ1-1): ETGVTQSPTHLIKTRGQQVTLRCSSQSGHNTVSWYQQALGQGPQFIFQYYREEENGRGNFPPRFSGLQFPNYSSELNVNALELDDSALYLCASSLEAGNTEAFFGQGTRLTVV.

This rearrangement joins TRBV7-8 to TRBJ2-5; 10 positions agree with TRBD2. Losses at the gene ends were 3 bases for V and 3 bases for J; bases not matched to a gene: 7. CDR1 is SGHVS and CDR2 is FQNEAQ in the germline V gene. This CDR3 spans 16 amino acids. The CDR3, as DNA: TGTGCCAGCAGCTTCTTCCAGCGGGGGGGAAAAGAGACCCAGTACTTC. Residues: CASSFFQRGGKETQYF.

The chain couples TRBV6-5 to TRBJ2-7; D possibly corresponds to TRBD2 (5 bases). There are 12 residues in the CDR3. V was pared by 5 bases and J by 7 bases, with 12 bases between. In germline, CDR1 is MNHEY, CDR2 SVGAGI. The CDR3 loop reads CASSRGPWEQYF. As DNA, the CDR3 is TGTGCCAGCAGTCGCGGGCCCTGGGAGCAGTACTTC.

This clone was counted a single time. The CDR3 protein is CASSLVAYEQYF. DNA of the CDR3: TGTGCCAGCAGCTTGGTAGCCTACGAGCAGTACTTC. The J gene is TRBJ2-7, the V gene TRBV5-5, with D hard to call. This CDR3 has 12 amino acids. From germline, CDR1 is SGHKS and CDR2 YYEKEE (reference sequence). The V gene lost 0 bases and the J gene lost 2 bases, with 3 bases spanning the gap. The full variable domain, its missing parts supplied by reference TRBV5-5 and TRBJ2-7, is DAGVTQSPTHLIKTRGQQVTLRCSPISGHKSVSWYQQVLGQGPQFIFQYYEKEERGRGNFPDRFSARQFPNYSSELNVNALLLGDSALYLCASSLVAYEQYFGPGTRLTVT.

A word on this clone: In the same sample, other DNA sequences code for this CDR3. The chain combines TRBV9 with TRBJ1-2; D possibly corresponds to TRBD1 (6 bases). CDR1 SGDLS and CDR2 YYNGEE come from the germline V gene. The CDR3 is 14 residues long. With 0 bases removed from V and 2 bases from J, the gap between germline ends came to 8 bases. DNA for the CDR3: TGTGCCAGCAGCGTAGGAGGGGGAAACTATGGCTACACCTTC. It is translated as CASSVGGGNYGYTF.

V usage is TRBV15 and J usage is TRBJ1-6; 8 nucleotides agree with TRBD1. The germline V gene encodes CDR1 LNHNV and CDR2 YYDKDF (reference sequence). With 0 bases clipped from V and 7 bases from J, the junction kept 5 bases outside the gene matches. This CDR3 is 16 amino acids long. CDR3 DNA sequence: TGTGCCACCAGCAGAGACAGACAGGGGCTAAATTCACCCCTCCACTTT. Residues: CATSRDRQGLNSPLHF.

This chain links TRBV4-1 with TRBJ2-1; D possibly corresponds to TRBD1 (5 bases). The V end was cut by 4 bases, the J end by 4 bases, with 20 bases between. Looked up from germline, CDR1 is MGHRA and CDR2 is YSYEKL. This CDR3 is built from 17 residues. In nucleotides, the CDR3 is TGCGCCAGCAGCCCCAGGGTGAGTCTCACGACTTACAATGAGCAGTTCTTC. It encodes CASSPRVSLTTYNEQFF.

The chain recombines TRBV7-9 with TRBJ1-2; D gene unclear. The germline V gene has CDR1 SEHNR and CDR2 FQNEAQ (reference sequence). The V gene lost 4 bases and the J gene lost 8 bases, with 23 bases spanning the gap. This CDR3 contains 16 residues. CDR3 region: CASSSSDGGLIGGYTF. The CDR3 DNA reads as TGTGCCAGCAGCTCCTCGGACGGAGGACTCATTGGAGGCTACACCTTC.

The V and J genes are TRBV2 and TRBJ2-4, with a weak D call TRBD2 (6 bases). V was cut by 2 bases and J by 0 bases, with 8 bases left in between. The CDR3 has 15 residues. The germline gives CDR1 SNHLY, CDR2 FYNNEI. CDR3 DNA sequence: TGTGCCAGCAGTGAATTGGGGGGAGCCAAAAACATTCAGTACTTC. Translated, it gives CASSELGGAKNIQYF. The whole variable domain, filled in from reference TRBV2 and TRBJ2-4, reads EPEVTQTPSHQVTQMGQEVILRCVPISNHLYFYWYRQILGQKVEFLVSFYNNEISEKSEIFDDQFSVERPDGSNFTLKIRSTKLEDSAMYFCASSELGGAKNIQYFGAGTRLSVL.

The chain employs TRBV2 and TRBJ1-2; perhaps TRBD1 as D (5 bases). This CDR3 region has 14 residues. The germline V gene has CDR1 SNHLY and CDR2 FYNNEI. Trimming shortened V by 7 bases and J by 1 base, and 13 bases separated the two germline ends. The CDR3 is CASIVDSNNYGYTF. Here the CDR3 DNA reads TGTGCCAGCATCGTTGACAGTAATAACTATGGCTACACCTTC.

V gene TRBV7-8 combines with J gene TRBJ1-1, with D possibly being TRBD1 (5 bases). Trimming stripped 0 bases from V and 5 bases from J, with 7 bases between. The CDR3 extends over 13 amino acids. From germline, CDR1 is SGHVS and CDR2 FQNEAQ. The CDR3 DNA reads as TGTGCCAGCAGCTTAGCAGGGGTTACTGAAGCTTTCTTT. Residues: CASSLAGVTEAFF.

The chain employs TRBV19 and TRBJ1-1, with TRBD1 as a possible D gene (5 bases). The CDR3 extends over 13 amino acids. The ends were cut back, 7 bases at V and 0 bases at J, with 9 bases in the middle. CDR1 is LNHDA, CDR2 SQIVND, per germline (reference sequence). The CDR3 region has the DNA TGTGCCAGTAACCCGGGGGTGAACACTGAAGCTTTCTTT. Amino acids: CASNPGVNTEAFF.

This chain links TRBV6-6 with TRBJ2-1; 11 bases map to TRBD2. The CDR3 extends over 14 amino acids. Trimming cost V 7 bases and J 7 bases; bases outside gene matches: 6. In germline, CDR1 is MNHNY, CDR2 SVGAGI (reference sequence). The CDR3 nucleotides are TGTGCCAGCACCCTAGCGGGAGGTATGAATGAGCAGTTCTTC. Protein product: CASTLAGGMNEQFF.

This clone was seen once. This chain uses TRBV18 with TRBJ1-4; maybe TRBD1 (6 bases). The length of the CDR3 is 16 residues. Germline V gene sequence: CDR1 KGHSH, CDR2 LQKENI. V dropped 0 bases and J dropped 8 bases, with 16 bases sitting between them. The CDR3 region has the DNA TGTGCCAGCTCACCACCGGTATATGCAGGGGTAGAAAAACTGTTTTTT. Its protein is CASSPPVYAGVEKLFF.